The 30 T cell receptor beta chains in this list originate from one sample, sequenced in a study of cytomegalovirus exposure and HLA in healthy donors. Both 60 Vbeta primers and 13 Jbeta primers went into the PCR. Some clones are missing from TCRdb's copy, which holds only in-frame ones; the method was immunoSEQ multiplex PCR. This table holds about 160,000 clones, over 70% found once. Sequences were obtained from PBMCs. The source of these receptors is a woman aged 35 to 49 in good health and CMV-seropositive.

The chain employs TRBV30 and TRBJ1-2, with TRBD1 as a possible D gene (5 bases). The germline CDR1 and CDR2 sequences are GTSNPN and SVGIG (reference sequence). Between the trimmed V and J ends, which lost 5 bases and 6 bases, there was a span of 16 bases. CDR3 length: 13 amino acids. The CDR3 region has the DNA TGTGCCTGGGCCCCATGGCAGGGTGATGGCTACACCTTC. Translation: CAWAPWQGDGYTF.

The V gene is TRBV4-3, the J gene TRBJ2-2, with D perhaps TRBD2 (5 bases). Trimming pared 1 base from V and 3 bases from J, leaving 6 bases between. There are 14 residues in the CDR3. CDR1 LGHNA and CDR2 YSLEER come from the germline V gene. CDR3: CASSQVRDTGELFF. The CDR3 bases are TGCGCCAGCAGCCAAGTGAGGGACACCGGGGAGCTGTTTTTT.

As regards this clone: The same CDR3 arises from other DNA sequences in this sample as well. The V gene is TRBV27, the J gene TRBJ1-2, with a weak D call TRBD1 (6 bases). Germline CDR1 is MNHEY and CDR2 is SMNVEV (reference sequence). The CDR3 contains 13 residues. V lost 0 bases to trimming and J lost 8 bases, with 10 bases between them. The CDR3 loop is CASSLSGGYGYTF. The CDR3 DNA is TGTGCCAGCAGTTTATCAGGGGGTTACGGCTACACCTTC.

This clone turned up a few times. J is TRBJ2-5 and V is TRBV27, with TRBD2 matching over 13 bases. There are 24 residues in the CDR3. Germline values: CDR1 MNHEY, CDR2 SMNVEV (reference sequence). With V trimmed by 2 bases and J by 0 bases, 24 bases remained unmatched. The CDR3 region has the DNA TGTGCCAGCAGTTTACTAGCCTCGGGACAGGGAGTAGGGACTAGCGGGGCGTACCAAGAGACCCAGTACTTC. The encoded protein is CASSLLASGQGVGTSGAYQETQYF.

The chain links TRBV30 to TRBJ1-2; 7 bases align to TRBD1. Germline loops: CDR1 GTSNPN, CDR2 SVGIG (reference sequence). Trimming cost V 0 bases and J 5 bases; bases outside gene matches: 6. The CDR3 covers 14 residues. The CDR3 spells CAWSVQGFAYGYTF. The CDR3, as DNA: TGTGCCTGGAGTGTACAGGGGTTCGCATATGGCTACACCTTC.

The chain has TRBV7-2 and TRBJ2-7; the match to TRBD1 covers 9 bases. Germline CDR1 SGHTA, CDR2 FQGNSA. The trim removed 0 bases at V and 3 bases at J, leaving 3 bases unmatched. The CDR3 totals 15 residues. The CDR3 DNA reads as TGTGCCAGCAGCTTAGCGGGACAGGGCTACTACGAGCAGTACTTC. Amino acid sequence: CASSLAGQGYYEQYF. Variable domain in full (rest from reference TRBV7-2 and TRBJ2-7): GAGVSQSPSNKVTEKGKDVELRCDPISGHTALYWYRQSLGQGLEFLIYFQGNSAPDKSGLPSDRFSAERTGGSVSTLTIQRTQQEDSAVYLCASSLAGQGYYEQYFGPGTRLTVT.

V and J are TRBV9 and TRBJ1-4, with TRBD1 identical over 9 bases. Germline assignment: CDR1 SGDLS and CDR2 YYNGEE. Losses at the gene ends were 3 bases for V and 6 bases for J; bases not matched to a gene: 12. The CDR3 contains 17 residues. For the CDR3, the DNA is TGTGCCAGCAGCGCTAAGGACAGGGGATGGCTTCATGAAAAACTGTTTTTT. Translating gives CASSAKDRGWLHEKLFF.

The J gene is TRBJ1-5, the V gene TRBV9, with D unclear. Germline V gives CDR1 SGDLS, CDR2 YYNGEE. V was shortened by 4 bases and J by 6 bases, with 11 bases between the two germline ends. This CDR3 has 13 residues. The CDR3 bases are TGTGCCAGCAGCCAAGAGGGAGGTCAGCCCCAGCATTTT. Protein sequence: CASSQEGGQPQHF.

The rearrangement uses TRBV11-2 and TRBJ1-1; possibly TRBD1 for D (6 bases). Germline lookup yields CDR1 SGHAT and CDR2 FQNNGV. CDR3 length equals 14 residues. V dropped 1 base and J dropped 4 bases, with 10 bases sitting between them. The CDR3 is CASSLGTGITEAFF. For the CDR3, the DNA is TGTGCCAGCAGCTTAGGAACAGGGATCACTGAAGCTTTCTTT.

The CDR3, as DNA: TGTGCCAGCAGCGGACAGTTAACGGGGGGCTACACCTTC. It yields the protein CASSGQLTGGYTF. V usage is TRBV6-5 and J usage is TRBJ1-2, with D possibly TRBD1 on 6 matching bases. Trimming left V 6 bases short and J 8 bases short, with 16 bases between. This CDR3 is built from 13 residues. CDR1 is MNHEY and CDR2 is SVGAGI in the germline V gene.

A note on this clone: One junction end disagrees with the germline gene, perhaps due to a read error. The chain employs TRBV7-9 and TRBJ1-1, with a weak D call TRBD1 (6 bases). The CDR3 consists of 12 residues. In germline, CDR1 is SEHNR, CDR2 FQNEAQ (reference sequence). CDR3 bases: TGTTCCAGCAGCTTAGAGGTACAGGGAGCTTTCTTT. It is translated as CSSSLEVQGAFF.

This sequence joins TRBV7-3 and TRBJ2-3, with D possibly matching TRBD2 (6 bases). There are 14 residues in the CDR3. Per the germline V gene, CDR1 is SGHTA and CDR2 is FQGTGA. Trimming stripped 5 bases from V and 6 bases from J, with 15 bases between. In nucleotides, the CDR3 is TGTGCCAGCAGCGTCCTCACTAGCTGGGATACGCAGTATTTT. Protein product: CASSVLTSWDTQYF.

This clone was observed a single time. V usage is TRBV25-1 and J usage is TRBJ1-2; 7 bases map to TRBD1. CDR1 MGHDK and CDR2 SYGVNS come from the germline V gene. The junction had 7 bases not matched to a gene; V was cut back by 7 bases and J by 8 bases. This CDR3 has 12 residues. Written as DNA, the CDR3 is TGTGCCAGCATGGTAGGGGGCCTGGGCTACACCTTC. Protein: CASMVGGLGYTF.

V is TRBV5-4 and J is TRBJ1-2, with TRBD1 identical over 7 bases. Trimming cost V 5 bases and J 4 bases; bases outside gene matches: 8. Germline-derived CDR1 and CDR2 are SGHNT and YYREEE (reference sequence). The CDR3 runs to 14 residues. CDR3 nucleotides: TGTGCCAGCAGACACTCGGGGACAGTCTATGGCTACACCTTC. As protein: CASRHSGTVYGYTF.

The chain joins TRBV30 to TRBJ1-3, with D unresolved. CDR1 is GTSNPN, CDR2 SVGIG, per germline (reference sequence). CDR3 length: 12 amino acids. Trimming shortened V by 4 bases and J by 2 bases, and 6 bases separated the two germline ends. The CDR3 region has the DNA TGTGCCTGGAACCCGGCTGGAAACACCATATATTTT. Encoded protein: CAWNPAGNTIYF.

The V and J genes are TRBV2 and TRBJ1-2; no clear D. Deletions cut 5 bases from V and 10 bases from J, with 23 bases between. The CDR3 consists of 15 residues. CDR1 and CDR2 from the germline V gene are SNHLY and FYNNEI. The CDR3 spells CASSRDRDALGAYTF. In DNA, the CDR3 is TGTGCCAGCAGTCGAGATAGAGACGCTTTAGGAGCCTACACCTTC.

This sequence joins TRBV7-2 and TRBJ2-7; the D gene is possibly TRBD1 (5 bases). Trimming pared 4 bases from V and 0 bases from J, leaving 10 bases between. The CDR3 has 14 amino acids. Per germline, CDR1 SGHTA and CDR2 FQGNSA. CDR3 sequence: CASSSDSHSYEQYF. CDR3 sequence (DNA): TGTGCCAGCAGCTCAGACAGCCACTCCTACGAGCAGTACTTC.

This clone showed up just a few times. The V and J genes are TRBV15 and TRBJ2-3; 8 nucleotides agree with TRBD2. V gave up 1 base and J gave up 4 bases; unmatched junction bases: 7. This CDR3 comprises 16 residues. Germline lookup yields CDR1 LNHNV and CDR2 YYDKDF (reference sequence). CDR3 sequence (DNA): TGTGCCACCAGCAGAGTTATCAGCGGGGGAGCAGATACGCAGTATTTT. Its protein product is CATSRVISGGADTQYF.

This clone was detected a few times. The V call is TRBV7-8, the J call TRBJ2-2; TRBD1 matches 7 bases. The CDR3 covers 17 residues. Germline V gene lookup returns CDR1 SGHVS and CDR2 FQNEAQ. Trimming cost V 6 bases and J 1 base; bases outside gene matches: 11. The CDR3 here is CASRNDRERVNTGELFF. The CDR3 region has the DNA TGTGCCAGCAGAAATGACAGGGAAAGAGTGAACACCGGGGAGCTGTTTTTT.

The rearrangement joins TRBV9 to TRBJ2-3; TRBD1 is a possible D gene (6 bases). The CDR3 runs to 15 residues. Germline assignment: CDR1 SGDLS and CDR2 YYNGEE. With 4 bases removed from V and 0 bases from J, the gap between germline ends came to 12 bases. The CDR3 DNA sequence: TGTGCCAGCAGCTTCGGGACACCGAGCACAGATACGCAGTATTTT. Translating gives CASSFGTPSTDTQYF. Full variable domain (outside the CDR3, taken from reference TRBV9 and TRBJ2-3): DSGVTQTPKHLITATGQRVTLRCSPRSGDLSVYWYQQSLDQGLQFLIQYYNGEERAKGNILERFSAQQFPDLHSELNLSSLELGDSALYFCASSFGTPSTDTQYFGPGTRLTVL.

The V call is TRBV28, the J call TRBJ2-3; 7 bases are shared with TRBD1. The trim removed 6 bases at V and 2 bases at J, leaving 5 bases unmatched. The CDR3 is 14 amino acids. Germline CDR1 is MDHEN and CDR2 is SYDVKM. CDR3: CASRGGQDTDTQYF. CDR3 coding DNA: TGTGCCAGCAGGGGCGGACAGGACACAGATACGCAGTATTTT.

The chain's CDR3 is CASSVGGGVNSPLHF. CDR3 DNA: TGTGCCAGCAGCGTAGGGGGGGGCGTTAATTCACCCCTCCACTTT. This sequence joins TRBV9 and TRBJ1-6; D is possibly TRBD1 (6 bases). The length of the CDR3 is 15 residues. Trimming removed 0 bases from V and 6 bases from J, with 10 bases in between. CDR1 and CDR2 from the germline V gene are SGDLS and YYNGEE. The full variable domain, rest sourced from reference TRBV9 and TRBJ1-6, is DSGVTQTPKHLITATGQRVTLRCSPRSGDLSVYWYQQSLDQGLQFLIQYYNGEERAKGNILERFSAQQFPDLHSELNLSSLELGDSALYFCASSVGGGVNSPLHFGNGTRLTVT.

J is TRBJ1-1 and V is TRBV6-5; 7 positions agree with TRBD1. CDR1 MNHEY and CDR2 SVGAGI come from the germline V gene. After removal of 5 bases from V and 11 bases from J, the junction contained 8 bases not matched to a gene. This CDR3 contains 12 residues. The CDR3 is CASSEFTGEAFF. The CDR3 nucleotides read TGTGCCAGCAGTGAATTTACAGGGGAGGCTTTCTTT.

V usage is TRBV28 and J usage is TRBJ1-1, with D tentatively TRBD1 (5 bases). Germline assignment: CDR1 MDHEN and CDR2 SYDVKM. This CDR3 is built from 15 residues. The V gene lost 6 bases and the J gene lost 4 bases, with 18 bases spanning the gap. As DNA, the CDR3 is TGTGCCAGCAGCTACCACGGGGGGAGGGGCACTGAAGCTTTCTTT. This gives the protein CASSYHGGRGTEAFF.

This clone showed up just a few times. The V and J genes are TRBV7-7 and TRBJ1-1; D unclear. Germline V CDR1 and CDR2: SSHAT, FNYEAQ (reference sequence). This CDR3 spans 13 amino acids. V was trimmed by 6 bases and J by 3 bases, leaving 11 bases between them. Here the CDR3 reads CASSARLDTEAFF. In nucleotides, the CDR3 is TGTGCCAGCAGTGCTAGATTGGACACTGAAGCTTTCTTT.

This chain uses TRBV5-1 with TRBJ2-3; D is unresolved. The CDR3 consists of 17 residues. Trimming removed 0 bases from V and 0 bases from J, with 14 bases in between. Germline CDR1 is SGHRS and CDR2 is YFSETQ. CDR3 loop: CASSLGPTGASTDTQYF. The CDR3 nucleotides are TGCGCCAGCAGCTTGGGGCCTACGGGTGCTAGCACAGATACGCAGTATTTT.

The V call is TRBV19, the J call TRBJ1-4, with a possible D match to TRBD1 (6 bases). V lost 9 bases to trimming and J lost 4 bases, with 9 bases between them. The CDR3 has 12 amino acids. Germline assignment: CDR1 LNHDA and CDR2 SQIVND (reference sequence). CDR3 amino acids: CASRDNNEKLFF. CDR3 coding DNA: TGTGCCAGCAGGGACAATAATGAAAAACTGTTTTTT. The entire variable domain, with the rest obtained from reference TRBV19 and TRBJ1-4, is as follows: DGGITQSPKYLFRKEGQNVTLSCEQNLNHDAMYWYRQDPGQGLRLIYYSQIVNDFQKGDIAEGYSVSREKKESFPLTVTSAQKNPTAFYLCASRDNNEKLFFGSGTQLSVL.

The chain has TRBV5-4 and TRBJ2-1; 9 bases are a match to TRBD2. The CDR3 is 15 amino acids. With V trimmed by 4 bases and J by 4 bases, 6 bases remained unmatched. Germline lookup yields CDR1 SGHNT and CDR2 YYREEE (reference sequence). For the CDR3, the DNA is TGTGCCAGCAGCCGAGCGGGGGGAACATACAATGAGCAGTTCTTC. Protein: CASSRAGGTYNEQFF. Using reference TRBV5-4 and TRBJ2-1 for the parts outside the CDR3, the full variable domain is ETGVTQSPTHLIKTRGQQVTLRCSSQSGHNTVSWYQQALGQGPQFIFQYYREEENGRGNFPPRFSGLQFPNYSSELNVNALELDDSALYLCASSRAGGTYNEQFFGPGTRLTVL.

The chain links TRBV28 to TRBJ2-5; possibly TRBD1 for D (6 bases). Trimming cost V 7 bases and J 4 bases, with 16 bases left between them. The CDR3 runs 14 residues. From germline, CDR1 is MDHEN and CDR2 SYDVKM. CDR3 loop: CASTTGFRGETQYF. CDR3 in DNA: TGTGCCAGCACCACCGGGTTCAGGGGAGAGACCCAGTACTTC.

V gene TRBV18 combines with J gene TRBJ1-1, with 7 positions matching TRBD1. V trimming: 8 bases; J trimming: 0 bases; junction bases outside the gene matches: 3. The CDR3 covers 13 residues. CDR1 and CDR2 (germline): KGHSH, LQKENI. This CDR3 reads CASAQGMNTEAFF. The CDR3, as DNA: TGTGCCAGCGCACAGGGGATGAACACTGAAGCTTTCTTT.